This T cell receptor beta chain was sequenced for a study of blood T cells in healthy people across ages. Study-wide results and limits: Leaving the PBMCs unsorted stopped any conclusive comparison of naive versus antigen-experienced cells.

To note about this clonotype: Its antigen is as yet unknown.

Combining a sample-barcoded 5' primer with a J-beta primer mix, a second PCR ran for roughly 7 to 12 cycles. MiXCR, applied by TCRdb to the 5' RACE reads, yields one record per CDR3 protein. The data show about a million distinct CDR3 sequences, around two fifths seen once. Germline V gene sequence: CDR1 DFQATT, CDR2 SNEGSKA (reference sequence). With 3 bases removed from V and 4 bases from J, the gap between germline ends came to 13 bases. This CDR3 contains 14 residues. Donors gave around 10 milliliters of peripheral blood apiece. The origin of this receptor is a man younger than 35 in good health. Sequencing used blood. The V and J genes are TRBV20-1 and TRBJ1-5, with D perhaps matching TRBD1 (5 bases). The CDR3 DNA sequence: TGCAGTGCTAGCCCGGGACGGGGAAATCAGCCCCAGCATTTT. Translating gives CSASPGRGNQPQHF.